This T cell receptor (beta chain) was recovered during a study of T cells in Graves' hyperthyroidism and ophthalmopathy. Study-wide context: At the time of initial diagnosis and before any treatment, peripheral blood was collected. General observations from the study: Median prediction lead before ophthalmopathy onset was 5.5 to 7 months with the model.

The PBMCs were sourced from fresh peripheral blood (about 9.7 ml). Germline assignment: CDR1 DFQATT and CDR2 SNEGSKA (reference sequence). The CDR3 runs 16 residues. The V and J ends lost 5 bases and 10 bases, in that order; junction bases with no gene match: 19. This clonotype was seen repeatedly, ten times or more. The antigen remains unidentified. RNA transcripts served as the template for amplifying TCR beta CDR3 regions. When the TCR CDR3 underwent first-round RT-PCR, the HTBI primer set was used. TCRdb called the multiplex PCR reads again in MiXCR, with one record for every CDR3 protein. The table includes about 640,000 distinct CDR3 sequences, more than 14% detected once.

The sequence derives from a woman aged 50 to 60 with Graves' ophthalmopathy. The specimen was blood. The gene calls are TRBV20-1 and TRBJ2-1, with 8 bases lining up with TRBD2. CDR3 loop: CSAFKQRELMVGEQFF. The CDR3 bases are TGCAGTGCTTTTAAGCAGCGGGAGTTGATGGTCGGCGAGCAGTTCTTC.